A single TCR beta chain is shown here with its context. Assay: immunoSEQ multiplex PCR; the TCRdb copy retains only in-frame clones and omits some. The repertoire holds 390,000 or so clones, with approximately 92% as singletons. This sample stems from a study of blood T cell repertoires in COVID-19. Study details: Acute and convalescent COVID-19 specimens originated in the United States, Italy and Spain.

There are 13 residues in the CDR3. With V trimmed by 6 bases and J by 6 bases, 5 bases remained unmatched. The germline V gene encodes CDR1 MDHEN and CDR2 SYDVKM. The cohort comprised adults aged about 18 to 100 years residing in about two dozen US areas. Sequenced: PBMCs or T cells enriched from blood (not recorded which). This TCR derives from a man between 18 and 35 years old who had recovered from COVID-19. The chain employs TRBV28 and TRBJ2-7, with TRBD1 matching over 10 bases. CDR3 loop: CASRRQGASEQYF. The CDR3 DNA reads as TGTGCCAGCAGACGACAGGGGGCGAGCGAGCAGTACTTC.